Listed below are T cell receptor beta chains from one sample, sequenced in a study of glioma-infiltrating T cells. TCRdb re-analysed the multiplex PCR reads in MiXCR, keeping a single row per CDR3 protein. The sample contains around 350,000 distinct CDR3 sequences, roughly two fifths of which appear only once. Sequenced material: glioma tissue, nonneoplastic brain tissue, or PBMCs (not recorded which). These receptors came from a human donor with low-grade glioma or glioblastoma, undergoing nonglioma brain surgery, or in good health (not recorded which). Both conserved end residues are part of each CDR3. Fields, in order: J gene, clone size, V gene, D gene, CDR3 protein, CDR3 DNA. The D gene is left open where the match is weak. Size is stated for part of the rows, as once, few or many counts, or as a class when the clone is expanded.

TRBJ1-2	few	TRBV27	NA	CASSASADGTFEGGYTF	TGTGCCAGCAGCGCCTCTGCAGATGGGACCTTCGAAGGTGGCTACACCTTC
TRBJ1-1	NA	TRBV7-6	NA	CASSLGLPMNTEAFF	TGTGCCAGCAGCTTGGGACTGCCGATGAACACTGAAGCTTTCTTT
TRBJ2-5	NA	TRBV20-1	TRBD2	CSGSSGLQETQYF	TGCAGTGGCTCTAGCGGACTCCAAGAGACCCAGTACTTC
TRBJ2-7	NA	TRBV12-3/TRBV12-4	TRBD2	CASSLGRSIDEQYF	TGTGCCAGCAGTCTCGGGAGGAGTATAGACGAGCAGTACTTC
TRBJ2-7	NA	TRBV4-3	TRBD2	CASSQGGLALSYEQYF	TGCGCCAGCAGCCAAGGGGGACTAGCCCTTTCCTACGAGCAGTACTTC
TRBJ1-1	NA	TRBV7-2	NA	CASSPPRTGNTEAFF	TGTGCCAGCAGCCCGCCCCGGACGGGGAACACTGAAGCTTTCTTT
TRBJ2-2	NA	TRBV12-3/TRBV12-4	TRBD2	CASSRGLAGGPLNTGELFF	TGTGCCAGCAGTAGAGGACTAGCGGGAGGGCCGTTGAATACCGGGGAGCTGTTTTTT
TRBJ2-1	few	TRBV7-2	NA	CASSARRSYNEQFF	TGTGCCAGCAGCGCCCGAAGGTCCTACAATGAGCAGTTCTTC
TRBJ2-5	NA	TRBV7-6	TRBD2	CASRPLAGQETQYF	TGTGCCAGCAGACCTCTAGCGGGTCAAGAGACCCAGTACTTC
TRBJ1-1	NA	TRBV3-1	NA	CASSQVRRTEAFF	TGTGCCAGCAGCCAAGTTCGGAGGACTGAAGCTTTCTTT
TRBJ2-3	NA	TRBV18	NA	CASSPGRGGTTDTQYF	TGTGCCAGCTCACCTGGTCGGGGCGGCACCACAGATACGCAGTATTTT
TRBJ2-1	NA	TRBV12-3/TRBV12-4	TRBD2	CASSLGVGYSGSGNEQFF	TGTGCCAGCAGTTTGGGAGTGGGGTATAGCGGGAGTGGGAATGAGCAGTTCTTC
TRBJ1-4	NA	TRBV6-5	TRBD1	CASGSPTGEDEKLFF	TGTGCCAGCGGTTCGCCGACAGGGGAGGATGAAAAACTGTTTTTT
TRBJ2-7	NA	TRBV4-1	TRBD2	CASSQELAGDEQYF	TGCGCCAGCAGCCAAGAATTGGCGGGAGATGAGCAGTACTTC
TRBJ1-2	NA	TRBV10-3	NA	CAISDNGDGYTF	TGTGCCATCAGTGACAACGGAGATGGCTACACCTTC
TRBJ2-1	many	TRBV27	NA	CASRGGLSSYNEQFF	TGTGCCAGCAGGGGAGGACTGAGCTCCTACAATGAGCAGTTCTTC
TRBJ1-4	NA	TRBV28	NA	CASSLPEGDEKLFF	TGTGCCAGCAGTTTACCAGAGGGCGACGAAAAACTGTTTTTT
TRBJ2-7	NA	TRBV6-1	NA	CASTPGKAYEQYF	TGTGCCAGCACTCCCGGGAAGGCCTACGAGCAGTACTTC
TRBJ2-1	NA	TRBV5-6	TRBD2	CASSFGGLDAEQFF	TGTGCCAGCAGCTTTGGGGGACTAGACGCTGAGCAGTTCTTC
TRBJ2-3	many	TRBV20-1	TRBD2	CSALSGGLAESTDTQYF	TGCAGTGCGCTGTCAGGGGGACTAGCGGAGAGCACAGATACGCAGTATTTT
TRBJ2-3	NA	TRBV5-1	NA	CASSFPTTTDTQYF	TGCGCCAGCAGCTTCCCGACTACAACAGATACGCAGTATTTT
TRBJ2-7	NA	TRBV4-2	TRBD2	CASSPGTSGSGQYF	TGTGCCAGCAGCCCCGGGACTAGCGGGAGCGGGCAGTACTTC
TRBJ1-1	NA	TRBV5-4	NA	CASSLIGAKNTEAFF	TGTGCCAGCAGCTTGATCGGGGCTAAGAACACTGAAGCTTTCTTT
TRBJ1-1	many	TRBV6-1	NA	CASSEDGRLNTEAFF	TGTGCCAGCAGTGAAGATGGCCGATTGAACACTGAAGCTTTCTTT
TRBJ1-5	NA	TRBV6-5	NA	CASSPTPGPMQPQHF	TGTGCCAGCAGCCCTACCCCAGGGCCCATGCAGCCCCAGCATTTT
TRBJ1-2	NA	TRBV7-4	NA	CANSLTGRTDYGYTF	TGTGCCAACAGCTTGACAGGACGTACAGACTATGGCTACACCTTC
TRBJ1-5	NA	TRBV28	TRBD1	CASSALGTGLSNQPQHF	TGTGCCAGCAGTGCCCTCGGGACAGGGTTAAGCAATCAGCCCCAGCATTTT
TRBJ1-3	NA	TRBV20-1	TRBD1	CGARPPPGQGAPGNTIYF	TGCGGTGCTAGACCTCCCCCGGGACAGGGGGCGCCTGGAAACACCATATATTTT
TRBJ1-5	NA	TRBV24-1	NA	CATSAASDSNQPQHF	TGTGCCACCAGTGCGGCGTCGGATAGCAATCAGCCCCAGCATTTT
TRBJ2-7	few	TRBV7-2	TRBD1	CASSSRGTDNYEQYF	TGTGCCAGCAGCTCTAGGGGGACAGATAACTACGAGCAGTACTTC
TRBJ2-7	NA	TRBV2	NA	CASLGSIYEQYF	TGTGCCAGCCTAGGGTCCATCTACGAGCAGTACTTC
TRBJ1-1	NA	TRBV10-2	NA	CATWPMNTEAFF	TGTGCCACATGGCCGATGAACACTGAAGCTTTCTTT
TRBJ1-2	few	TRBV20-1	NA	CSARDPKTREDYGYTF	TGCAGTGCTAGAGATCCCAAAACAAGGGAAGACTATGGCTACACCTTC
TRBJ2-7	few	TRBV28	NA	CASSGGFRSSYEQYF	TGTGCCAGCAGTGGCGGCTTTCGGAGCTCCTACGAGCAGTACTTC
TRBJ2-3	NA	TRBV9	TRBD2	CASSVRREGTDTQYF	TGTGCCAGCAGCGTACGACGGGAGGGCACAGATACGCAGTATTTT
TRBJ1-2	NA	TRBV10-3	TRBD1	CAISESGQTPDGYTF	TGTGCCATCAGTGAGTCGGGACAGACTCCAGATGGCTACACCTTC
TRBJ1-3	NA	TRBV7-2	TRBD1	CASSFTGGFENTIYF	TGTGCCAGCAGCTTTACAGGGGGCTTCGAAAACACCATATATTTT
TRBJ1-4	NA	TRBV28	NA	CASMSSGVREKLFF	TGTGCCAGCATGTCGTCGGGGGTTAGAGAAAAACTGTTTTTT
TRBJ2-1	NA	TRBV20-1	NA	CSAQRTRGRRDEQFF	TGCAGTGCTCAAAGGACTAGGGGGAGGAGGGATGAGCAGTTCTTC
TRBJ2-5	NA	TRBV28	NA	CASRSPVGGAAQYF	TGTGCCAGCAGGTCACCTGTGGGGGGGGCGGCCCAGTACTTC
TRBJ2-3	many	TRBV27	NA	CASKVGVRGTDTQYF	TGTGCCAGCAAGGTGGGGGTACGAGGGACAGATACGCAGTATTTT
TRBJ2-6	few	TRBV27	NA	CASSRYSGANVLTF	TGTGCCAGCAGTCGATACTCTGGGGCCAACGTCCTGACTTTC
TRBJ2-7	many	TRBV27	TRBD2	CASSFLGGLAGYEQYF	TGTGCCAGCAGTTTCCTCGGTGGACTAGCGGGCTACGAGCAGTACTTC
TRBJ2-1	few	TRBV4-1	NA	CASRGGLFAARDNEQFF	TGCGCCAGCAGGGGGGGTCTTTTTGCAGCTCGGGACAATGAGCAGTTCTTC
TRBJ1-1	NA	TRBV20-1	NA	CSARGGFGGRNTEAFF	TGCAGTGCACGGGGCGGGTTCGGGGGGAGGAACACTGAAGCTTTCTTT
TRBJ2-5	NA	TRBV7-9	NA	CASASLSVIETQYF	TGTGCCAGCGCGAGCCTTTCGGTGATCGAGACCCAGTACTTC
TRBJ2-2	NA	TRBV6-1	TRBD1	CASSEPGQGATWELFF	TGTGCCAGCAGTGAACCGGGACAGGGGGCCACCTGGGAGCTGTTTTTT
TRBJ2-3	NA	TRBV7-6	NA	CASSPRGQPATDTQYF	TGTGCCAGCAGCCCACGAGGACAACCCGCCACAGATACGCAGTATTTT
TRBJ2-1	NA	TRBV3-1	NA	CASSQVRGYNEQFF	TGTGCCAGCAGCCAAGTACGGGGCTACAATGAGCAGTTCTTC
TRBJ1-4	NA	TRBV19	TRBD1	CASSAPPGQGNEKLFF	TGTGCCAGTAGTGCACCACCGGGACAGGGCAATGAAAAACTGTTTTTT
TRBJ2-3	few	TRBV7-9	NA	CASNPGPNTDTQYF	TGTGCCAGCAACCCCGGGCCGAACACAGATACGCAGTATTTT
TRBJ1-3	NA	TRBV12-3/TRBV12-4	NA	CASSRASSGNTIYF	TGTGCCAGCAGCCGGGCCAGCTCTGGAAACACCATATATTTT
TRBJ1-2	NA	TRBV11-2	NA	CASSLDRTGGYTF	TGTGCCAGCAGCTTAGATCGGACGGGCGGCTACACCTTC
TRBJ1-1	few	TRBV24-1	NA	CATRTAMNTEAFF	TGTGCCACCAGGACAGCCATGAACACTGAAGCTTTCTTT